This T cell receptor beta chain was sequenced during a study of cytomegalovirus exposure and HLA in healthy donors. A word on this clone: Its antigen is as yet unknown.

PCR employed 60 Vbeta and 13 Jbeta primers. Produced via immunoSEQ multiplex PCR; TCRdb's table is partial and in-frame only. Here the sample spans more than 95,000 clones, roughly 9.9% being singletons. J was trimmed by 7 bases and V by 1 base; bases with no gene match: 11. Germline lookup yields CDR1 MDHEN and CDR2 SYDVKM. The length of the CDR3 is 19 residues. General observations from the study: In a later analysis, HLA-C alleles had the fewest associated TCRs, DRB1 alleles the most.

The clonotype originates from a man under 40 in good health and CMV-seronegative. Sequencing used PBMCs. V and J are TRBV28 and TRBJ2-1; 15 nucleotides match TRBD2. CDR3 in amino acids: CASSLLGTSGTSGRNEQFF. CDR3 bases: TGTGCCAGCAGTTTATTGGGGACCTCCGGGACTAGCGGGAGGAATGAGCAGTTCTTC.